A selection of T cell receptor beta chains follows, all from one sample in a study of T cell responses to AZD1222 COVID-19 vaccine. Data came from immunoSEQ multiplex PCR; TCRdb stores just in-frame clones and leaves some out. This table holds 180,000 or so clones, more than 80% found once. Material: peripheral blood, obtained 28 days after the second dose of the MenACWY control vaccine. These receptors were obtained from an adult who received the MenACWY meningococcal vaccine as a control. The conserved cysteine and the conserved F or W are not part of the CDR3 here. Each record gives: V gene, J gene, CDR3 protein.

TRBV5-1,TRBJ2-7,ASSLADDRAPYEQY
TRBV11-2,TRBJ2-3,ASSSMSASGGTDTQY
TRBV11-3,TRBJ1-3,ASSFSSLESGNTIY
TRBV12-3/TRBV12-4,TRBJ1-5,ASSLRGNQPQH
TRBV7-3,TRBJ1-1,ASSLFQNTEAF
TRBV6-5,TRBJ1-2,ASRYTSNYGYT
TRBV19,TRBJ2-7,ASSNPLAGAPYEQY
TRBV9,TRBJ1-2,ASSGQGIYGYT
TRBV30,TRBJ1-1,AWSVQRGTEAF
TRBV11-2,TRBJ1-5,ASSFDISQPQH
TRBV2,TRBJ1-6,ASSAEGSYNSPLH
TRBV29-1,TRBJ1-4,STQGATNEKLF
TRBV18,TRBJ1-6,ASSPTTADNSPLH
TRBV19,TRBJ2-7,ASSMGLPPYEQY
TRBV7-2,TRBJ2-5,ASSLARQETQY
TRBV30,TRBJ1-1,AWSRIMNTEAF
TRBV5-1,TRBJ2-7,ASSLAGSYYEQY
TRBV7-2,TRBJ1-2,ASSPRAGGYGYT
TRBV11-2,TRBJ1-3,ASSQAGAGNTIY
TRBV6-2/TRBV6-3,TRBJ1-5,ASSYSRNRDRGSNQPQH
TRBV29-1,TRBJ2-1,SVDGLLGGGSYNEQF
TRBV29-1,TRBJ1-1,TAEGVGGNTEAF
TRBV7-2,TRBJ2-5,ASSLDLGAQETQY
TRBV5-1,TRBJ1-1,ASSLVPKRNTEAF
TRBV24-1,TRBJ2-3,AIVSNSRDTDTQY
TRBV20-1,TRBJ2-3,TRRRADTQY
TRBV18,TRBJ1-3,ASSPGQGFNSGNTIY
TRBV7-9,TRBJ2-1,ASSFGRLAGGGDEQF
TRBV28,TRBJ2-2,ASTVFPRQGARTGELF
TRBV19,TRBJ2-1,ASSISEEYDEQF
TRBV4-2,TRBJ2-1,ASSLRYEQF
TRBV18,TRBJ1-1,ASSPTTGTTEAF
TRBV7-8,TRBJ1-1,ASSLGAYTEAF
TRBV14,TRBJ2-1,ASSQVGLLEEQF
TRBV6-2/TRBV6-3,TRBJ1-1,ASSYSAGVLEAF
TRBV5-1,TRBJ2-7,ASSLLAGAYEQY
TRBV24-1,TRBJ2-1,ATSDRLAGMSSNNEQF
TRBV7-2,TRBJ2-5,ASSPRAGPILETQY
TRBV27,TRBJ2-3,ASRLGGTDTQY
TRBV28,TRBJ2-7,ASSSSPGFPNYEQY
TRBV4-3,TRBJ1-2,ASSPGLTNYGYT
TRBV10-1,TRBJ2-7,ASSGFTADPRVGGIEQY
TRBV14,TRBJ2-7,ASSPMGLAGHAGEQY
TRBV5-1,TRBJ1-5,ASSLVAGGGNQPQH
TRBV11-2,TRBJ1-4,ASSREWVGANEKLF
TRBV2,TRBJ1-2,ASRTDSGGYT
TRBV7-2,TRBJ1-5,ASSSRTGNQPQH
TRBV9,TRBJ2-3,ASSVAGDTQY
TRBV11-2,TRBJ1-2,ASSLVSGTGGYGYT
TRBV27,TRBJ2-7,ASSPRQGEQY
TRBV24-1,TRBJ2-3,ATPGGDTQY
TRBV25-1,TRBJ2-2,ASSDMGPPATGELF